The text below deals with one TCR beta chain. This CDR3 is built from 11 residues. Trimming removed 6 bases from V and 5 bases from J, with 7 bases in between. Germline assignment: CDR1 MNHNY and CDR2 SVGAGI (reference sequence). This specimen belongs to a study of blood T cell repertoires in COVID-19. Study information: Sites in the United States, Italy and Spain provided acute and convalescent COVID-19 samples.

Study processing details: Using reference gene primer amplification, nucleated cell counts were estimated. Sequencing was performed with immunoSEQ multiplex PCR; in TCRdb, only in-frame clones are kept and a portion is missing. V and J calls and clone size are copied from that table; D and trimming were computed from the DNA. The table lists about 100,000 clones, about 90% of them singletons. Sequencing was done on a sample of peripheral blood. The sequence came from a human donor in a cohort sampled during active COVID-19. The rearrangement joins TRBV6-6 to TRBJ2-5; D ambiguous. In DNA form, the CDR3 reads TGTGCCAGCAGGGTCCGGGAGACCCAGTACTTC. Encoded protein: CASRVRETQYF.